These 5 T cell receptor beta chains share one sample of origin, sequenced in a study of T cells in Graves' hyperthyroidism and ophthalmopathy. Template material for amplifying TCR beta CDR3 regions consisted of RNA transcripts. The TCR CDR3 first-round RT-PCR relied on the HTBI primer set. TCRdb recomputed calls from the multiplex PCR reads with MiXCR, one row per CDR3 protein. Of approximately 600,000 distinct CDR3 sequences detected, roughly 14% appear once; the ten largest clones hold approximately 4.2%. The specimen was blood. These receptors were obtained from a woman aged 35 to 49 with Graves' ophthalmopathy.

This sequence joins TRBV30 and TRBJ2-2, with 8 positions matching TRBD1. V shed 7 bases and J 4 bases; nucleotides not matched to a gene: 14. Germline V gives CDR1 GTSNPN, CDR2 SVGIG (reference sequence). The CDR3 has 16 amino acids. The CDR3 nucleotides read TGTGCCTATAACCATTTACAGGGGGTGGGCACCGGGGAGCTGTTTTTT. This translates into CAYNHLQGVGTGELFF.

This clonotype has ten or more counts. The gene calls are TRBV6-5 and TRBJ2-7, with D perhaps matching TRBD2 (5 bases). The CDR3 is made up of 13 amino acids. Germline V CDR1 and CDR2: MNHEY, SVGAGI. V lost 2 bases and J lost 7, with 12 bases in between. CDR3 nucleotide sequence: TGTGCCAGCAGTTACGGGCTAGGAGGAGAGCAGTACTTC. This codes for CASSYGLGGEQYF.

In its sample, this clonotype was seen many times. This chain connects TRBV7-2 to TRBJ1-2; no firm D call. CDR3 length: 15 residues. Deletions cut 1 base from V and 6 bases from J, with 15 bases between. In germline, CDR1 is SGHTA, CDR2 FQGNSA. The CDR3 here is CASSLGGQSRDGYTF. The CDR3 DNA follows: TGTGCCAGCAGCTTAGGGGGTCAGTCGAGGGATGGCTACACCTTC.

This clonotype was picked up many times. The V call is TRBV24-1, the J call TRBJ1-1; tentatively, D is TRBD1 (5 bases). Trimming removed 3 bases from V and 2 bases from J, with 6 bases in between. CDR3 length equals 13 residues. Germline V CDR1 and CDR2: KGHDR, SFDVKD. The CDR3 DNA is TGTGCCACCAGTGATGGACAAAACACTGAAGCTTTCTTT. Its translation: CATSDGQNTEAFF.

This clonotype has a count of ten or more. The chain joins TRBV6-4 to TRBJ2-3; 10 nucleotides agree with TRBD2. The CDR3 extends over 15 amino acids. J lost 6 bases, V lost 0 bases, and 3 bases had no gene match. CDR1 is MRHNA and CDR2 is SNTAGT in the germline V gene. The DNA of the CDR3 is TGTGCCAGCAGTGACTCAGGAGCGGGGGGGGATACGCAGTATTTT. Translation: CASSDSGAGGDTQYF.